This T cell receptor (beta chain) stems from a study of T cells in localized non-small cell lung cancer. Overall study findings and caveats: Exceeding tumor, uninvolved adjacent lung had the highest T cell clonality.

Using immunoSEQ multiplex PCR, the repertoire was profiled, and TCRdb retains in-frame clones only, with some absent. The sample carries fewer than 35,000 clones, about four fifths recorded once. Notes on this clone: No antigen is known for it.

Sequencing was performed on peripheral blood, taken before any cancer treatment. The sequence was collected from a male donor at least 60 years old with stage II squamous cell lung carcinoma.

The CDR3 loop is CASSYRQGFYEQYF. CDR3 nucleotides: TGTGCCAGCAGTTACCGACAGGGGTTTTACGAGCAGTACTTC. The chain recombines TRBV6-5 with TRBJ2-7, with TRBD1 identical over 8 bases. This CDR3 is 14 amino acids long. With V trimmed by 2 bases and J by 4 bases, 4 bases remained unmatched. The germline CDR1 and CDR2 sequences are MNHEY and SVGAGI.